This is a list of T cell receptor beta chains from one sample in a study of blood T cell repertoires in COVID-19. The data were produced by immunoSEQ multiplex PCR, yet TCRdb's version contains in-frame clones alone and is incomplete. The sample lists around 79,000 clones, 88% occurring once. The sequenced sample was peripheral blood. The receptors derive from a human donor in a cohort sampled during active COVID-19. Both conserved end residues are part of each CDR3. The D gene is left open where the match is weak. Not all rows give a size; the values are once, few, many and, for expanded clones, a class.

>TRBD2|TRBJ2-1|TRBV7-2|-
CAKKAGAGGNNEQFF
TGTGCCAAAAAAGCGGGAGCGGGGGGTAACAATGAGCAGTTCTTC
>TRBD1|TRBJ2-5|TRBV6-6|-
CASSPNLGTGQETQYF
TGTGCCAGCAGCCCTAATCTAGGGACAGGGCAAGAGACCCAGTACTTC
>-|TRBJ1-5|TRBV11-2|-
CASSLSSNQPQHF
TGTGCCAGCAGCTTGAGCAGCAATCAGCCCCAGCATTTT
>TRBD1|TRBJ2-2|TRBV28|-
CASRSDRAGELFF
TGTGCCAGCAGGTCAGACAGGGCCGGGGAGCTGTTTTTT
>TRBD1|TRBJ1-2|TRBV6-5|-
CASSYATGTSYGYTF
TGTGCCAGCAGTTACGCGACAGGGACGAGCTATGGCTACACCTTC
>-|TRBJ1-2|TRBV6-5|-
CASSYGGAAGYTF
TGTGCCAGCAGTTACGGGGGGGCGGCTGGCTACACCTTC
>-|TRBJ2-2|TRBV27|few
CASSAGGFTGELFF
TGTGCCAGCAGTGCCGGGGGTTTCACCGGGGAGCTGTTTTTT
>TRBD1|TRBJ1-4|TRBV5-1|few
CASSEGTAGYEKLFF
TGCGCCAGCAGCGAAGGGACAGCCGGCTATGAAAAACTGTTTTTT
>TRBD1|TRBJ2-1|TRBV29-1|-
CSVEGVIGTPGQGFDEQFF
TGCAGCGTTGAAGGCGTTATTGGGACCCCGGGACAGGGGTTCGATGAGCAGTTCTTC
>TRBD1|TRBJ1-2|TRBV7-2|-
CASSLTGTDAYGYTF
TGTGCCAGCAGCTTAACCGGGACAGACGCGTATGGCTACACCTTC
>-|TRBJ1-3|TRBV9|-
CASSVDLRASGNTIYF
TGTGCCAGCAGCGTAGATTTAAGAGCCTCTGGAAACACCATATATTTT
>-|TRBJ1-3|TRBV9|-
CASSPSGAGGNTIYF
TGTGCCAGCAGCCCAAGTGGTGCGGGGGGAAACACCATATATTTT
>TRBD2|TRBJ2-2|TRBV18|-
CASSPSLAGNTGELFF
TGTGCCAGCTCACCATCACTAGCGGGGAACACCGGGGAGCTGTTTTTT
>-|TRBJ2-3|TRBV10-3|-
CATVSGRDTQYF
TGTGCCACCGTCTCCGGTAGAGATACGCAGTATTTT
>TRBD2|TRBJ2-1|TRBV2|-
CASSVVPGGGPYNEQFF
TGTGCCAGCAGTGTAGTTCCGGGGGGAGGGCCCTACAATGAGCAGTTCTTC
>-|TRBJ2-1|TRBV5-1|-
CARLTEVLRTDSYNEQFF
TGCGCCAGATTGACAGAGGTCCTAAGGACCGACTCCTACAATGAGCAGTTCTTC
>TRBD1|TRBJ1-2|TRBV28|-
CASSSQGGLHTNYGYTF
TGTGCCAGCAGTTCTCAGGGGGGTCTTCATACTAACTATGGCTACACCTTC
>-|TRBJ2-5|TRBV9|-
CASSPRGQETQYF
TGTGCCAGCTCTCCAAGGGGCCAAGAGACCCAGTACTTC
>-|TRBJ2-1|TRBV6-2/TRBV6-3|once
CASSYSLNNEQFF
TGTGCCAGCAGTTACTCCCTAAACAATGAGCAGTTCTTC
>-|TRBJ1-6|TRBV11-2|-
CASSLRGGTLGYSPLHF
TGTGCCAGCAGCTTAAGGGGGGGGACCCTCGGGTATTCACCCCTCCACTTT
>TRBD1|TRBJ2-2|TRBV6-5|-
CASSYRTGAITGELFF
TGTGCCAGCAGTTACCGGACAGGGGCAATCACCGGGGAGCTGTTTTTT
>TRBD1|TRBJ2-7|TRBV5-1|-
CASSLGDSNEQYF
TGCGCCAGCAGCTTGGGGGACAGTAACGAGCAGTACTTC
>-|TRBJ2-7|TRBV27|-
CASSLSALVLAREKEYF
TGTGCCAGCAGTTTATCAGCTTTGGTGCTAGCGAGGGAGAAGGAGTACTTC
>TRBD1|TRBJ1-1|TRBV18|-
CASSPMVSGQGRGTEAFF
TGTGCCAGCTCACCAATGGTGTCGGGACAGGGAAGAGGAACTGAAGCTTTCTTT
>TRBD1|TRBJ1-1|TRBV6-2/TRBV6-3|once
CASSAGTVNTEAFF
TGTGCCAGCAGCGCCGGGACAGTGAACACTGAAGCTTTCTTT
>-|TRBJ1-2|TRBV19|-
CASSADGVSLRNYGYTF
TGTGCCAGTTCCGCGGACGGGGTTTCTTTACGGAACTATGGCTACACCTTC
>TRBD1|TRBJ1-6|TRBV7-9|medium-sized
CASRDTGGGSPLHF
TGTGCCAGCAGGGACACAGGGGGCGGGTCACCCCTCCACTTT
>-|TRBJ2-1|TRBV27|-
CASSLGTANEQFF
TGTGCCAGCAGTTTGGGGACTGCCAATGAGCAGTTCTTC
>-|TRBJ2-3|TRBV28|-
CASSSLTDTQYF
TGTGCCAGCAGTTCACTCACAGATACGCAGTATTTT
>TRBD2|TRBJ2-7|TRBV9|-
CASSDRAGGPREQYF
TGTGCCAGCAGCGACCGGGCGGGAGGGCCCCGCGAGCAGTACTTC
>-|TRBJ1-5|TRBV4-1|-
CASSRLVMGNQPQHF
TGCGCCAGCAGCCGGTTAGTGATGGGCAATCAGCCCCAGCATTTT
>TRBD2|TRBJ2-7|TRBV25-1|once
CASSDRGLAGGKQYF
TGTGCCAGCAGTGACCGGGGACTAGCGGGGGGGAAGCAGTACTTC
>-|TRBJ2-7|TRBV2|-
CASSESKGLTYEQYF
TGTGCCAGCAGTGAAAGTAAGGGACTCACCTACGAGCAGTACTTC
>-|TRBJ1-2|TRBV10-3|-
CAIREGPGSYGYTF
TGTGCCATCAGGGAAGGGCCGGGGTCCTATGGCTACACCTTC
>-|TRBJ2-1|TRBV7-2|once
CASSFIGSDNEQFF
TGTGCCAGCAGCTTTATAGGCAGCGACAATGAGCAGTTCTTC
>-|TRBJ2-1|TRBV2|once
CASHIARTYNEQFF
TGTGCCAGCCACATAGCGAGAACCTACAATGAGCAGTTCTTC
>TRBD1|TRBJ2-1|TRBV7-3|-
CASSLGTGGEQFF
TGTGCCAGCAGCCTGGGGACAGGGGGAGAGCAGTTCTTC
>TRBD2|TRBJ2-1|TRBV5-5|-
CASSRNFSGGYNEQFF
TGTGCCAGCAGCCGAAACTTTAGCGGGGGCTACAATGAGCAGTTCTTC
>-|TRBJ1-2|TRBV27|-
CASSLQGRGYTF
TGTGCCAGCAGTTTACAGGGTCGAGGCTACACCTTC
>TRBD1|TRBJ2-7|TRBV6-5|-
CASNTDRDHEQYF
TGTGCCAGCAACACCGACAGGGACCACGAGCAGTACTTC
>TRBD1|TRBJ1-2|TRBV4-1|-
CASSQERDRGFYGYTF
TGCGCCAGCAGCCAGGAGCGGGACAGGGGATTCTATGGCTACACCTTC
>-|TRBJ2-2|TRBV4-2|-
CASSQVESGIGTGELFF
TGTGCCAGCAGCCAAGTTGAGTCAGGGATTGGCACCGGGGAGCTGTTTTTT
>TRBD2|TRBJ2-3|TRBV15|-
CATSRLAGGSRDTQYF
TGTGCCACCAGCAGACTAGCGGGGGGCTCCAGAGATACGCAGTATTTT
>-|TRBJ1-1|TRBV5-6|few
CASSSDLGMNTEAFF
TGTGCCAGCAGCTCGGATCTAGGAATGAACACTGAAGCTTTCTTT
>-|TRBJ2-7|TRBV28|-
CASSSPSRGGIHEQYF
TGTGCCAGCAGTTCACCCTCGAGGGGGGGCATTCACGAGCAGTACTTC
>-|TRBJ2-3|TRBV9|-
CASSVGYGSGDTQYF
TGTGCCAGCAGCGTAGGGTACGGGAGTGGGGATACGCAGTATTTT
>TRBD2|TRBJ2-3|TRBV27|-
CASSLSSGGALDTQYF
TGTGCCAGCAGTTTATCAAGCGGGGGGGCCCTAGATACGCAGTATTTT
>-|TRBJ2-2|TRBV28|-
CASSSNTGELFF
TGTGCCAGCAGTTCTAACACCGGGGAGCTGTTTTTT
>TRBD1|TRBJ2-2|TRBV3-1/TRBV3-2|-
CASSQGGQGGLNTGELFF
TGTGCCAGCAGCCAAGGGGGACAGGGCGGCCTGAACACCGGGGAGCTGTTTTTT